A single sample gave rise to the 29 T cell receptor beta chains below, sequenced in a study of blood T cell repertoires in COVID-19. The protocol was immunoSEQ multiplex PCR, while the TCRdb copy is restricted to in-frame clones and leaves out a portion. In the table there are 230,000 or so clones, 70% to 90% of which are singletons. Sequenced input: PBMCs or T cells enriched from blood (not recorded which). The receptors were gathered from a woman in her 50s who had been exposed to COVID-19.

In its sample, this clone was seen a few times. The chain links TRBV6-5 to TRBJ1-1; 8 nucleotides agree with TRBD1. The CDR3 length is 16 residues. Trimming took 2 bases from V and 5 from J; bases not matched to a gene: 10. Germline CDR1 reads MNHEY; CDR2 reads SVGAGI. The CDR3 DNA reads as TGTGCCAGCAGTTACCGGGCAGGGGGCCCAAGGACTGAAGCTTTCTTT. Translating it yields CASSYRAGGPRTEAFF.

J is TRBJ1-1 and V is TRBV27; a possible D gene is TRBD1 (5 bases). The V gene's germline CDR1 is MNHEY and CDR2 SMNVEV (reference sequence). This CDR3 spans 14 amino acids. The V gene lost 3 bases and the J gene lost 5 bases, with 13 bases spanning the gap. The CDR3 is CASSLGTSGTEAFF. The CDR3, as DNA: TGTGCCAGCAGTTTGGGAACCTCAGGGACTGAAGCTTTCTTT.

The V call is TRBV13, the J call TRBJ1-1, with TRBD1 as a possible D gene (5 bases). Germline-derived CDR1 and CDR2 are PRHDT and FYEKMQ (reference sequence). With 3 bases removed from V and 1 base from J, the gap between germline ends came to 6 bases. The CDR3 length is 13 residues. The CDR3 nucleotides read TGTGCCAGCAGCTTTCAGGGGAACACTGAAGCTTTCTTT. It translates to CASSFQGNTEAFF.

The chain joins TRBV5-8 to TRBJ1-1; 10 bases map to TRBD1. Germline V gives CDR1 SGHTS, CDR2 YDEGEE. With 0 bases clipped from V and 7 bases from J, the junction kept 6 bases outside the gene matches. The CDR3 has 15 amino acids. The CDR3: CASSLEDRGHGEAFF. As DNA, the CDR3 is TGTGCCAGCAGCTTGGAAGACAGGGGGCACGGTGAAGCTTTCTTT.

This clone was picked up many times. V usage is TRBV6-5 and J usage is TRBJ1-5; D not certain. Germline values: CDR1 MNHEY, CDR2 SVGAGI. The CDR3 has 13 amino acids. V was clipped by 6 bases and J by 4 bases, with 10 bases between them. CDR3 sequence reads: CASRNMRNQPQHF. The CDR3 DNA sequence: TGTGCCAGCAGGAATATGAGGAATCAGCCCCAGCATTTT.

The rearrangement joins TRBV5-1 to TRBJ2-3, with 9 bases aligning to TRBD1. This CDR3 is built from 17 residues. The germline gives CDR1 SGHRS, CDR2 YFSETQ. After removal of 4 bases from V and 3 bases from J, the junction contained 12 bases not matched to a gene. The CDR3 spells CASSGRTGGPSTDTQYF. As DNA, the CDR3 is TGCGCCAGCAGCGGTCGAACAGGGGGCCCATCTACAGATACGCAGTATTTT.

This chain uses TRBV6-5 with TRBJ1-1; no firm D call. Germline V gives CDR1 MNHEY, CDR2 SVGAGI. The CDR3 is made up of 14 amino acids. V dropped 7 bases and J dropped 5 bases, with 17 bases sitting between them. The CDR3 nucleotides are TGTGCCAGCAAGATGAGGGAGCGTGGGACTGAAGCTTTCTTT. Translation gives CASKMRERGTEAFF.

The chain links TRBV25-1 to TRBJ2-3; the D is unclear. V shed 7 bases and J shed 4 bases, with 12 bases lying between them. This CDR3 is 13 amino acids long. Per the germline V gene, CDR1 is MGHDK and CDR2 is SYGVNS. Written as DNA, the CDR3 is TGTGCCAGCATGTCCCCCGCGGCAGATACGCAGTATTTT. Amino acid sequence: CASMSPAADTQYF. Together with reference TRBV25-1 and TRBJ2-3, the CDR3 gives the full variable domain: EADIYQTPRYLVIGTGKKITLECSQTMGHDKMYWYQQDPGMELHLIHYSYGVNSTEKGDLSSESTVSRIRTEHFPLTLESARPSHTSQYLCASMSPAADTQYFGPGTRLTVL.

The chain combines TRBV18 with TRBJ2-1; TRBD1 matches 7 bases. Germline CDR1 is KGHSH and CDR2 is LQKENI. The CDR3 is 17 residues long. V lost 6 bases and J lost 4; bases outside the gene matches: 15. CDR3 in DNA: TGTGCCAGCTCTCTTTATGCACAGGGGCGAAGGTACAATGAGCAGTTCTTC. Protein sequence: CASSLYAQGRRYNEQFF. Drawing the rest from reference TRBV18 and TRBJ2-1, the complete variable domain is NAGVMQNPRHLVRRRGQEARLRCSPMKGHSHVYWYRQLPEEGLKFMVYLQKENIIDESGMPKERFSAEFPKEGPSILRIQQVVRGDSAAYFCASSLYAQGRRYNEQFFGPGTRLTVL.

V is TRBV27 and J is TRBJ2-3; 12 bases match TRBD2. V shed 1 base and J 3 bases; nucleotides not matched to a gene: 5. Germline values: CDR1 MNHEY, CDR2 SMNVEV (reference sequence). The CDR3 is made up of 17 amino acids. DNA of the CDR3: TGTGCCAGCAGTTTATGGACTAGCGGGACAACAACAGATACGCAGTATTTT. Its protein is CASSLWTSGTTTDTQYF.

V is TRBV27 and J is TRBJ1-1; TRBD1 agrees at 11 bases. V gave up 6 bases and J gave up 3 bases; unmatched junction bases: 3. The CDR3 loop spans 14 amino acids. Germline V lookup: CDR1 MNHEY, CDR2 SMNVEV (reference sequence). CDR3 loop: CASRGQGAYTEAFF. The CDR3 region has the DNA TGTGCCAGCAGAGGACAGGGGGCGTACACTGAAGCTTTCTTT.

The chain combines TRBV24-1 with TRBJ2-5, with a weak D call TRBD2 (5 bases). Germline-derived CDR1 and CDR2 are KGHDR and SFDVKD. The CDR3 is made up of 14 amino acids. V lost 3 bases and J 2 bases, leaving 9 bases between the germline ends. The CDR3 region is CATSDPGEQETQYF. CDR3 sequence (DNA): TGTGCCACCAGTGATCCCGGGGAACAAGAGACCCAGTACTTC.

This clone was recorded only once. V usage is TRBV18 and J usage is TRBJ2-7; D possibly corresponds to TRBD1 (5 bases). Trimming cost V 9 bases and J 2 bases, with 17 bases left between them. Germline CDR1 reads KGHSH; CDR2 reads LQKENI. The CDR3 length is 14 residues. The CDR3 DNA follows: TGTGCCAGAGTAGACAGCCACTTACCCTACGAGCAGTACTTC. Protein product: CARVDSHLPYEQYF.

This clone came up once. This rearrangement joins TRBV3-1 (or the pseudogene TRBV3-2) to TRBJ1-1; D is undetermined. The CDR3 runs 13 residues. Germline V gene lookup returns CDR1 LGHDT and CDR2 YNNKEL (reference sequence). The V end was cut by 2 bases, the J end by 7 bases, with 11 bases between. The DNA for the CDR3 is TGTGCCAGCAGCCAATTGGCCCGGAGTGAAGCTTTCTTT. Translation: CASSQLARSEAFF.

The count of this clone is one. The chain uses TRBV29-1 and TRBJ1-5; TRBD1 aligns across 10 bases. V lost 0 bases and J lost 4; bases outside the gene matches: 12. This CDR3 has 18 residues. CDR1 SQVTM and CDR2 ANQGSEA come from the germline V gene. The CDR3 DNA sequence: TGCAGCGTTGAAGAGGGGACAGGGGCCTACTCCCCGAATCAGCCCCAGCATTTT. Protein product: CSVEEGTGAYSPNQPQHF.

The chain carries TRBV14 and TRBJ2-1; a possible D gene is TRBD2 (7 bases). Trimming removed 4 bases from V and 7 bases from J, with 17 bases in between. Germline lookup yields CDR1 SGHDN and CDR2 FVKESK. CDR3 size: 15 residues. The CDR3 loop is CASSPRAGAGNEQFF. The DNA of the CDR3 is TGTGCCAGCAGCCCTCGGGCGGGGGCGGGGAATGAGCAGTTCTTC.

V usage is TRBV12-2 and J usage is TRBJ1-1. TRBV12-2 is an annotated pseudogene. CDR3 length: 14 amino acids. This chain's CDR3 is CASRFLGRNTEAFF. CDR3 coding DNA: TGTGCAAGTCGCTTTCTTGGGAGAAACACTGAAGCTTTCTTT.

The CDR3 reads CASSEPGGNSPLHF. DNA of the CDR3: TGCGCCAGCAGTGAACCAGGGGGTAATTCACCCCTCCACTTT. The chain uses TRBV10-1 and TRBJ1-6; 7 bases map to TRBD1. CDR1 WNHNN and CDR2 SYGVQD come from the germline V gene (reference sequence). CDR3 length: 14 residues. Germline trimming cut 3 bases from V and 6 bases from J; bases unmatched to any gene: 2.

This rearrangement joins TRBV2 to TRBJ1-5; D is perhaps TRBD1 (5 bases). Germline CDR1 is SNHLY and CDR2 is FYNNEI. Trimming took off 5 bases at V and 3 bases at J, with 8 bases between the two ends. The CDR3 has 13 amino acids. CDR3 bases: TGTGCCAGCAGTCAGGACAACAATCAGCCCCAGCATTTT. This translates into CASSQDNNQPQHF.

The chain is built from TRBV29-1 and TRBJ1-2, with unresolved D. The CDR3 totals 10 residues. Germline CDR1 and CDR2: SQVTM and ANQGSEA. V lost 4 bases and J lost 3, with 3 bases in between. The CDR3 nucleotides read TGCAGCGTTGCAGACTATGGCTACACCTTC. This sequence encodes CSVADYGYTF.

The rearrangement joins TRBV5-1 to TRBJ1-4; 7 bases are shared with TRBD1. Germline CDR1 reads SGHRS; CDR2 reads YFSETQ. The J segment lost 8 bases and the V segment lost 1 base, leaving 8 bases of the junction unmatched. The CDR3 sequence is 15 residues long. CDR3 nucleotides: TGCGCCAGCAGCTTGTCAGGGGGGAAAGGGGAAAAACTGTTTTTT. Translated: CASSLSGGKGEKLFF.

The rearrangement uses TRBV21-1 and TRBJ2-3; the table's D call, TRBD1, has no DNA check behind it. TRBV21-1 is listed as a pseudogene. This CDR3 spans 20 amino acids. The CDR3 sequence is CASSKVSRGELNPSTDTQYF. The CDR3 coding sequence is TGTGCCAGCAGCAAAGTTTCCAGGGGAGAACTAAATCCTAGCACAGATACGCAGTATTTT.

This clone occurred a few times. V usage is TRBV18 and J usage is TRBJ1-2; 9 bases are shared with TRBD1. The length of the CDR3 is 15 residues. V dropped 4 bases and J dropped 7; count of bases not matched to a gene: 10. The V gene's germline CDR1 is KGHSH and CDR2 LQKENI. CDR3 DNA: TGTGCCAGCTCACAAGACAGGGACAGGGTTAGTGGCTACACCTTC. It specifies CASSQDRDRVSGYTF.

The CDR3 DNA follows: TGCGCCGGCGACAGACAGAACCACAATGAGCAGTTCTTC. Translation gives CAGDRQNHNEQFF. V gene TRBV10-1 combines with J gene TRBJ2-1; D perhaps matches TRBD1 (5 bases). Between the trimmed V and J ends, which lost 11 bases and 5 bases, there was a span of 16 bases. Germline values: CDR1 WNHNN, CDR2 SYGVQD (reference sequence). This CDR3 region has 13 residues.

The chain has TRBV7-9 and TRBJ1-4; TRBD1 matches at 10 bases. Losses at the gene ends were 5 bases for V and 8 bases for J; bases not matched to a gene: 8. Germline CDR1 SEHNR, CDR2 FQNEAQ (reference sequence). CDR3 length: 15 residues. CDR3 in DNA: TGTGCCAGCAGCCCGGGACAGGGGAATTGGGAAAAACTGTTTTTT. It specifies CASSPGQGNWEKLFF.

V is TRBV6-5 and J is TRBJ1-2; D is uncertain. The V end lost 6 bases, the J end lost 5 bases, and 10 bases lay between the germline ends. Per the germline V gene, CDR1 is MNHEY and CDR2 is SVGAGI. There are 12 residues in the CDR3. The CDR3 nucleotides are TGTGCCAGCAGGGACTTTCTGTATGGCTACACCTTC. It specifies CASRDFLYGYTF.

The CDR3, as DNA: TGTGCCAGCAGCCAAGATAGGCGGGGGCTAGGGGAAAAACTGTTTTTT. Protein: CASSQDRRGLGEKLFF. This chain links TRBV4-2 with TRBJ1-4, with D tentatively TRBD1 (6 bases). V lost 0 bases to trimming and J lost 8 bases, with 16 bases between them. CDR1 is LGHNA and CDR2 is YNFKEQ in the germline V gene. The CDR3 has 16 residues.

CDR3 in DNA: TGCGCCAGCAGCCTTGACAGATCTTACGAGCAGTACTTC. Translation: CASSLDRSYEQYF. The chain uses TRBV4-1 and TRBJ2-7; perhaps TRBD1 as D (5 bases). V lost 4 bases and J 4 bases, leaving 11 bases between the germline ends. The germline CDR1 and CDR2 sequences are MGHRA and YSYEKL. The CDR3 totals 13 residues.

The chain carries TRBV10-3 and TRBJ1-6; possible D gene TRBD1, 5 bases. This CDR3 comprises 15 residues. V was trimmed by 2 bases and J by 10 bases, leaving 15 bases between them. Per germline, CDR1 ENHRY and CDR2 SYGVKD. This CDR3 reads CAISEMGRGGSPLHF. The CDR3 nucleotides are TGTGCCATCAGTGAGATGGGGAGGGGCGGGTCACCCCTCCACTTT.